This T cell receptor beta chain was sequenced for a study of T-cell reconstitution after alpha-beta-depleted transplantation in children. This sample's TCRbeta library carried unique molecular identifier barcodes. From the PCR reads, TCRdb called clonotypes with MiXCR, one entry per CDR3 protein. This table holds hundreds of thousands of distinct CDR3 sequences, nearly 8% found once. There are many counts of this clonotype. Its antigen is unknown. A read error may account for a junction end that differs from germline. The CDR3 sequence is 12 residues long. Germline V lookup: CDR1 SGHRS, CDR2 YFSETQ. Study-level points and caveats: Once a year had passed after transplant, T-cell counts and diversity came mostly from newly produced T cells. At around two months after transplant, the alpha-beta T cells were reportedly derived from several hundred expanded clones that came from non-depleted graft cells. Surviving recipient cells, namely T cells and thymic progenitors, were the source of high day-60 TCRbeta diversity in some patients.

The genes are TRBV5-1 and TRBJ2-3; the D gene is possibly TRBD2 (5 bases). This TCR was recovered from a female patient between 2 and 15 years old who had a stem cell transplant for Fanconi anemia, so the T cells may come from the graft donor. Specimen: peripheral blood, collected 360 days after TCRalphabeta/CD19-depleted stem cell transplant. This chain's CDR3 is CASSPPSDTQYF. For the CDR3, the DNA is TGTGCCAGCAGCCCGCCTAGCGATACGCAGTATTTT.